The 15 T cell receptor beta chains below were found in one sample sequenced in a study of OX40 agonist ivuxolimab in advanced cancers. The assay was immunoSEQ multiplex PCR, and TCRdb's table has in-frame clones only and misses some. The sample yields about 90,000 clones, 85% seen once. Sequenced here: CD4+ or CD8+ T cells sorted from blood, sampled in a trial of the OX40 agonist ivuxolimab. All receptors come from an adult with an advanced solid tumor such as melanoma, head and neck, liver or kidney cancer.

The CDR3 protein is CASSLSHYQPQHF. In DNA, the CDR3 is TGTGCCAGCAGCTTATCCCATTATCAGCCCCAGCATTTT. The gene calls are TRBV7-2 and TRBJ1-5; D remains ambiguous. The CDR3 extends over 13 amino acids. Germline V gene data show CDR1 as SGHTA and CDR2 as FQGNSA. V was trimmed by 2 bases and J by 5 bases, leaving 7 bases between them.

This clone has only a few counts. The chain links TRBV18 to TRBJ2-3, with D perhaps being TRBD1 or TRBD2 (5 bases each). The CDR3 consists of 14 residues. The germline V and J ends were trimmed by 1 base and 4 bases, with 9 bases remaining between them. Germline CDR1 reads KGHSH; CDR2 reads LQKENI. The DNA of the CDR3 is TGTGCCAGCTCACCACTGGGACGGGCAGATACGCAGTATTTT. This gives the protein CASSPLGRADTQYF.

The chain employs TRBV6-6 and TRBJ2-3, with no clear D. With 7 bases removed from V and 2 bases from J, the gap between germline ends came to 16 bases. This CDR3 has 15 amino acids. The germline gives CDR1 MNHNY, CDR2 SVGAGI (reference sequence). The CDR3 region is CASIPSGRFTDTQYF. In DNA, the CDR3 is TGTGCCAGCATCCCCAGTGGGCGGTTCACAGATACGCAGTATTTT.

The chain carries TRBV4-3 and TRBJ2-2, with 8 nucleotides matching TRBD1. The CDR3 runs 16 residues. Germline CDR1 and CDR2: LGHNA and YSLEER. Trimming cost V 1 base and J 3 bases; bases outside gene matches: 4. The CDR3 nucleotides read TGCGCCAGCAGCCAAGGACAGGGGTGGTACACCGGGGAGCTGTTTTTT. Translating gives CASSQGQGWYTGELFF.

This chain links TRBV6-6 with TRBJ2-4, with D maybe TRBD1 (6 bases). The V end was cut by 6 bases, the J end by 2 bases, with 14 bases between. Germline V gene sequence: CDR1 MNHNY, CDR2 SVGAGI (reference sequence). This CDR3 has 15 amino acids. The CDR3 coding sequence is TGTGCCAGCAGAACTCCCAGGGGTACCAAAAACATTCAGTACTTC. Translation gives CASRTPRGTKNIQYF.

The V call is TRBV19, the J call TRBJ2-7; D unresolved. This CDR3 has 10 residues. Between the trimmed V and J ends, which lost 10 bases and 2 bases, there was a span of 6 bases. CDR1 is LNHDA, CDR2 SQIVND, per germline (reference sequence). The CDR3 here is CATGTYEQYF. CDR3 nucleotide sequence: TGTGCCACCGGAACCTACGAGCAGTACTTC. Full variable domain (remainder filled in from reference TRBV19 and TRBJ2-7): DGGITQSPKYLFRKEGQNVTLSCEQNLNHDAMYWYRQDPGQGLRLIYYSQIVNDFQKGDIAEGYSVSREKKESFPLTVTSAQKNPTAFYLCATGTYEQYFGPGTRLTVT.

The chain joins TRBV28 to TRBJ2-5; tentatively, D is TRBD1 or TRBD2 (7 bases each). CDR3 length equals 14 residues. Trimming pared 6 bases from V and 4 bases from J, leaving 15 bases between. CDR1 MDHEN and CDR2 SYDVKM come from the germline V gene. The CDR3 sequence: CASRQQGRGETQYF. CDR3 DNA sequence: TGTGCCAGCAGGCAACAGGGGAGGGGAGAGACCCAGTACTTC.

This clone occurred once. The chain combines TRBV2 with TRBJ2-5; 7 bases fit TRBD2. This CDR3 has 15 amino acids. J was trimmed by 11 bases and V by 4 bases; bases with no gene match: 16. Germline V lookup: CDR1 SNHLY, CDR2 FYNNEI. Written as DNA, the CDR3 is TGTGCCAGCAGTGGTTGGCGGGAGAGGGCTGGGGAGCAGTACTTC. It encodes CASSGWRERAGEQYF.

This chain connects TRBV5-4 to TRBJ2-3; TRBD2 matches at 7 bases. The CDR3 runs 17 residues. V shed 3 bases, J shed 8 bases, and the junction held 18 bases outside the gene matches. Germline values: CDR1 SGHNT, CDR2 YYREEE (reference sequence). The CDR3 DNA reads TGTGCCAGCAGCTCCGGAGCGGGGCTCCAGGGTGGGGTTACGCAGTATTTT. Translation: CASSSGAGLQGGVTQYF.

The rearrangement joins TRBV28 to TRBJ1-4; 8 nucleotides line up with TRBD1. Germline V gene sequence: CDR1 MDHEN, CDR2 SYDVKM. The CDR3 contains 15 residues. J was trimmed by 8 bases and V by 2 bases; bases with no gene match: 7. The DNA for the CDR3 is TGTGCCAGCAGTTTAGGGGGCGGACAGGGAGAAAAACTGTTTTTT. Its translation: CASSLGGGQGEKLFF.

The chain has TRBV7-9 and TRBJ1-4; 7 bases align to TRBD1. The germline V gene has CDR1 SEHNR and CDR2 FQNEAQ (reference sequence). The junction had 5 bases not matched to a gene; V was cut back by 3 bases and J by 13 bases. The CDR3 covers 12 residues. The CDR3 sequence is CASSFLQGRLFF. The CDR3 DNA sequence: TGTGCCAGCAGCTTCTTACAGGGGAGACTGTTTTTT.

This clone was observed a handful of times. The CDR3 DNA reads TGTGCCAGCCGGATAGGGACCTATAATTCACCCCTCCACTTT. Protein sequence: CASRIGTYNSPLHF. The chain couples TRBV18 to TRBJ1-6; D remains unclear. Germline V gene sequence: CDR1 KGHSH, CDR2 LQKENI. Trimming shortened V by 8 bases and J by 2 bases, and 10 bases separated the two germline ends. This CDR3 is 14 amino acids long.

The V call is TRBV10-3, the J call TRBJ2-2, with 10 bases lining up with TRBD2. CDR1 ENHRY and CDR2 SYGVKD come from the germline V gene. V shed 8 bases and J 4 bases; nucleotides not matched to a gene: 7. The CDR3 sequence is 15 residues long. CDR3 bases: TGTGCCATCGGCAGCGGGGGGGCGCGCACCGGGGAGCTGTTTTTT. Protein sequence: CAIGSGGARTGELFF.

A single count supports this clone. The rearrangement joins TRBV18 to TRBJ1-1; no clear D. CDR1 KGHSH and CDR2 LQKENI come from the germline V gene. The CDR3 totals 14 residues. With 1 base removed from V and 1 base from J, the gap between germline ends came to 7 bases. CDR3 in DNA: TGTGCCAGCTCACCACTACAGACGAACACTGAAGCTTTCTTT. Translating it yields CASSPLQTNTEAFF.

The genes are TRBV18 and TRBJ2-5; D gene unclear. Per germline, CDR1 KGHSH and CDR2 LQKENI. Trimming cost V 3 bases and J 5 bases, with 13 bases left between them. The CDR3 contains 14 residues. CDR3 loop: CASSPDRRRETQYF. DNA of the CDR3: TGTGCCAGCTCACCGGACCGGCGTCGGGAGACCCAGTACTTC. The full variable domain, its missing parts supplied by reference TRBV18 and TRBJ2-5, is NAGVMQNPRHLVRRRGQEARLRCSPMKGHSHVYWYRQLPEEGLKFMVYLQKENIIDESGMPKERFSAEFPKEGPSILRIQQVVRGDSAAYFCASSPDRRRETQYFGPGTRLLVL.